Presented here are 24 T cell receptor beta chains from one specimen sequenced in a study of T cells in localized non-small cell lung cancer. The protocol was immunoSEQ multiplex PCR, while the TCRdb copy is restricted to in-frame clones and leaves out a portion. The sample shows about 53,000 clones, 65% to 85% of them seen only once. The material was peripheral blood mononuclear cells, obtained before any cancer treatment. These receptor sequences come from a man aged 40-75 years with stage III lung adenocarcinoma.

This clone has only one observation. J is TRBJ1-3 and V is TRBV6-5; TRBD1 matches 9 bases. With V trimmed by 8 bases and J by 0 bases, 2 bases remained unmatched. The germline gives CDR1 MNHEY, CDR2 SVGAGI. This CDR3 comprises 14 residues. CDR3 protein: CASGTGSSGNTIYF. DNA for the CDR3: TGTGCCAGCGGGACAGGGAGCTCTGGAAACACCATATATTTT.

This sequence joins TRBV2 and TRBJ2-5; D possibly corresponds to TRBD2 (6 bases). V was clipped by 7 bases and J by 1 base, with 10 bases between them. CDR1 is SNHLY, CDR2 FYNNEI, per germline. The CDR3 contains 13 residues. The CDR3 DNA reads TGTGCCAGCATCCAGGGAGGCCAAGAGACCCAGTACTTC. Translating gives CASIQGGQETQYF.

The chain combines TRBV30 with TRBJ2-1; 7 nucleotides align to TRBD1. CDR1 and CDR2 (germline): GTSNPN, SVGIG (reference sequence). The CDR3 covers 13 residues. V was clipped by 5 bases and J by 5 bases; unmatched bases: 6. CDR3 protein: CAWEPGQHNEQFF. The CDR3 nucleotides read TGTGCCTGGGAACCGGGACAGCACAATGAGCAGTTCTTC.

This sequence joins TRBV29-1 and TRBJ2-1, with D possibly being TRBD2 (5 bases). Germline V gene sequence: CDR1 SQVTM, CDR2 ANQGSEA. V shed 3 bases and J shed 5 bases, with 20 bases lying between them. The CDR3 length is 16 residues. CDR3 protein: CSVDTSRGILDNEQFF. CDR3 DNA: TGCAGCGTTGACACCTCCCGGGGAATCCTAGACAATGAGCAGTTCTTC.

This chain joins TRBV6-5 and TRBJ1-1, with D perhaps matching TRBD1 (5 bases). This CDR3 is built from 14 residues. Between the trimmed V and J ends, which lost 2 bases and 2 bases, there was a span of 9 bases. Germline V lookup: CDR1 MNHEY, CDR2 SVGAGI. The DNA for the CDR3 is TGTGCCAGCAGTTACCCGGGGGATAACACTGAAGCTTTCTTT. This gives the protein CASSYPGDNTEAFF.

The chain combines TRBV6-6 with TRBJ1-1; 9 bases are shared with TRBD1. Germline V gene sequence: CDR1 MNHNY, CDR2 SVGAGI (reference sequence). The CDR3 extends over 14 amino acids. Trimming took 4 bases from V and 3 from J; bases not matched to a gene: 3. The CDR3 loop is CASSSRTGDTEAFF. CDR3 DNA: TGTGCCAGCAGTTCCCGGACAGGGGACACTGAAGCTTTCTTT.

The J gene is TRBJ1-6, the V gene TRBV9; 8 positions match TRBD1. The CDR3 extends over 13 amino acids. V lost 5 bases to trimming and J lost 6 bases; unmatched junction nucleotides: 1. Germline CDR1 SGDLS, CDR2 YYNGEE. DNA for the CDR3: TGTGCCAGCAGAGACAGGGGTAATTCACCCCTCCACTTT. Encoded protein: CASRDRGNSPLHF.

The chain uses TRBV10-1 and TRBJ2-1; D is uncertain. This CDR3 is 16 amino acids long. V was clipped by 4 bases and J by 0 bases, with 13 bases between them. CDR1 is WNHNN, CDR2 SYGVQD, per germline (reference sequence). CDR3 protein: CASSGSRACSYNEQFF. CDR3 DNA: TGCGCCAGCAGTGGGAGTCGGGCATGCTCCTACAATGAGCAGTTCTTC.

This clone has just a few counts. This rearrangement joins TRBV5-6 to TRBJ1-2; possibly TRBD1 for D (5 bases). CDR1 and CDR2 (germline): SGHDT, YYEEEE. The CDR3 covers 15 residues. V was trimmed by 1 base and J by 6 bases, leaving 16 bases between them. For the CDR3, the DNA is TGTGCCAGCAGCTTGTTCGGGTTGGGACCGCATGGCTACACCTTC. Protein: CASSLFGLGPHGYTF.

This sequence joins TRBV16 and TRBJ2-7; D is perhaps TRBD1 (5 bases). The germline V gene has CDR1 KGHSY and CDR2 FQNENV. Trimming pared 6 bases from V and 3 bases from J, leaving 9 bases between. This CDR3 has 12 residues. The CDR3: CASSRTGYEQYF. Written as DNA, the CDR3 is TGTGCCAGCAGTAGAACAGGCTACGAGCAGTACTTC.

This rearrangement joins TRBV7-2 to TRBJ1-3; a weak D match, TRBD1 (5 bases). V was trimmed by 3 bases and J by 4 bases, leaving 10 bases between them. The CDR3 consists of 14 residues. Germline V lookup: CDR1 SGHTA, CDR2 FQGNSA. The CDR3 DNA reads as TGTGCCAGCAGCTTCCCCGACAGAGGAAACACCATATATTTT. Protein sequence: CASSFPDRGNTIYF. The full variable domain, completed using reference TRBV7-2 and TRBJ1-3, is GAGVSQSPSNKVTEKGKDVELRCDPISGHTALYWYRQSLGQGLEFLIYFQGNSAPDKSGLPSDRFSAERTGGSVSTLTIQRTQQEDSAVYLCASSFPDRGNTIYFGEGSWLTVV.

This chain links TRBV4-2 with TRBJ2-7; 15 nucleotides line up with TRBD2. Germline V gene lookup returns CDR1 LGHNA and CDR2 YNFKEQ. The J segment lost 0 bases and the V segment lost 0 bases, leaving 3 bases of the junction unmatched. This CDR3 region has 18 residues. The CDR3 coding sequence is TGTGCCAGCAGCCAAGAGGGGACTAGCGGGGGGTACTCCTACGAGCAGTACTTC. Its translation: CASSQEGTSGGYSYEQYF.

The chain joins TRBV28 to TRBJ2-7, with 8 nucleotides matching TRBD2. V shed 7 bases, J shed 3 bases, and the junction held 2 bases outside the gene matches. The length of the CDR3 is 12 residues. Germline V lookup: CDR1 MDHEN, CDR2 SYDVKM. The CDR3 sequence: CASNSGSYEQYF. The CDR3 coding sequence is TGTGCCAGCAACAGCGGGAGCTACGAGCAGTACTTC. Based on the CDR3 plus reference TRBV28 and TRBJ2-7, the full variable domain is DVKVTQSSRYLVKRTGEKVFLECVQDMDHENMFWYRQDPGLGLRLIYFSYDVKMKEKGDIPEGYSVSREKKERFSLILESASTNQTSMYLCASNSGSYEQYFGPGTRLTVT.

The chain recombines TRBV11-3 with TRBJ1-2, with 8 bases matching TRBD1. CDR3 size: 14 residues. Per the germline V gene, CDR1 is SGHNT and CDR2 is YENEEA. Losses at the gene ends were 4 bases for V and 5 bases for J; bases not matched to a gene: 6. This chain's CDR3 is CASSSRDRIYGYTF. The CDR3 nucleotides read TGTGCCAGCAGCTCCCGGGACAGGATATATGGCTACACCTTC.

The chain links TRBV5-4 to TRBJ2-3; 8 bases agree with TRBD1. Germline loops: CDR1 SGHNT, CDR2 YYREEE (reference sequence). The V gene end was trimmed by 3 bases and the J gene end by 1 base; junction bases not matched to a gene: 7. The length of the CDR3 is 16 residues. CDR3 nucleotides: TGTGCCAGCAGCTACCGGACAGGGTCGGGCACAGATACGCAGTATTTT. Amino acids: CASSYRTGSGTDTQYF.

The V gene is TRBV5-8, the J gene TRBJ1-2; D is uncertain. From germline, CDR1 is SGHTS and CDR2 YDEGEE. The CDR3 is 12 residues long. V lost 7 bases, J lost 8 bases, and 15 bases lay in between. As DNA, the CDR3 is TGTGCCAGCGGTAGGAGGGATTGGGGCTACACCTTC. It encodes CASGRRDWGYTF.

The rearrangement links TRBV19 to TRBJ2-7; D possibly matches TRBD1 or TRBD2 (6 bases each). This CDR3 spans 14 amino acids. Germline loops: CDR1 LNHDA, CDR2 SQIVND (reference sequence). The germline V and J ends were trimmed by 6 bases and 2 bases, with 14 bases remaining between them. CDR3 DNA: TGTGCCAGTAGATCCCCGGGGGCTACCTACGAGCAGTACTTC. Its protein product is CASRSPGATYEQYF.

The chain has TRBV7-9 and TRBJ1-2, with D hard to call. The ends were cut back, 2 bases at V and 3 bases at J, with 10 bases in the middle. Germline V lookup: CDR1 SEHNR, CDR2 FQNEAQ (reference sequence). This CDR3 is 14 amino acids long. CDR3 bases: TGTGCCAGCAGCTTAACTAGTCCAGACTATGGCTACACCTTC. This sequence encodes CASSLTSPDYGYTF.

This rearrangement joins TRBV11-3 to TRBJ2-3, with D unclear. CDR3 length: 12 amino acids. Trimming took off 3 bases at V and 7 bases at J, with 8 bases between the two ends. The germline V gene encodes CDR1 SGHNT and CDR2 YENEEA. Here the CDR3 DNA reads TGTGCCAGCAGCTTTGAACGTAATACGCAGTATTTT. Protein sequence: CASSFERNTQYF. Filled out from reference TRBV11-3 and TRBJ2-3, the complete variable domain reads EAGVVQSPRYKIIEKKQPVAFWCNPISGHNTLYWYLQNLGQGPELLIRYENEEAVDDSQLPKDRFSAERLKGVDSTLKIQPAELGDSAVYLCASSFERNTQYFGPGTRLTVL.

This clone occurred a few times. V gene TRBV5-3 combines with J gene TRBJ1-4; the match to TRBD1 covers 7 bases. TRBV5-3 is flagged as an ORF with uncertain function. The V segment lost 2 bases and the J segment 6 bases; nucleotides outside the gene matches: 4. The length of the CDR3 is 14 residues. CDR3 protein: CARSLGQADEKLFF. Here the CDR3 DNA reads TGTGCCAGAAGCTTAGGACAGGCGGATGAAAAACTGTTTTTT.

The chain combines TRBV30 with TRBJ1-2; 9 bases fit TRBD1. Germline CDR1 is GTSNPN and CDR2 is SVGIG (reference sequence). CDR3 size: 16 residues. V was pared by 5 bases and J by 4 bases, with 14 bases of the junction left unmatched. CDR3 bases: TGTGCCTGGGAGCTTGGAACAGGGGGCGCCTCCTATGGCTACACCTTC. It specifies CAWELGTGGASYGYTF.

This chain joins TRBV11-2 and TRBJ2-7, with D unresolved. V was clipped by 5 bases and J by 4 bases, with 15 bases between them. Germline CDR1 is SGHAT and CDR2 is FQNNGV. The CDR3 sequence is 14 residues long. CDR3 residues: CASSPTTRLYEQYF. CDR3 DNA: TGTGCCAGCAGCCCCACGACCAGGTTATACGAGCAGTACTTC.

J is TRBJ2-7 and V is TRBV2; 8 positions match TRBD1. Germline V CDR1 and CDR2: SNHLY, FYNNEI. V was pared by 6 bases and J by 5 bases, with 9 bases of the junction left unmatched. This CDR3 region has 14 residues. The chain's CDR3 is CASRSGGAQNEQYF. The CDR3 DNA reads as TGTGCCAGCAGGTCAGGGGGCGCACAGAACGAGCAGTACTTC.

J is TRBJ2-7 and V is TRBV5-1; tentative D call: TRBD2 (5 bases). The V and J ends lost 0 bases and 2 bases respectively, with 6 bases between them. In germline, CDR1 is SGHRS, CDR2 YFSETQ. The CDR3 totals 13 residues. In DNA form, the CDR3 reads TGCGCCAGCAGCTTGGACGGGGCCTACGAGCAGTACTTC. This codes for CASSLDGAYEQYF.